The entry below describes one T cell receptor (beta chain). Its antigen is undetermined. Only in-frame clones appear in the TCRdb table, and some are missing; sequencing was by immunoSEQ multiplex PCR. The data show roughly 2.5 million clones, roughly nine tenths seen once. The sample originates from a study of shared clonotypes between healthy human individuals. The study, taken as a whole, reports: Sequencing depth was expected to influence donor clonotype sharing.

CDR3 length: 12 amino acids. V was shortened by 8 bases and J by 3 bases, with 10 bases between the two germline ends. Per the germline V gene, CDR1 is GTSNPN and CDR2 is SVGIG (reference sequence). Sample: naive CD4+ T cells sorted from blood. Subset meaning: CD45RA+ positively selected. This receptor was taken from a man in his late teens or twenties in good health. The chain employs TRBV30 and TRBJ1-4; D is ambiguous. The DNA for the CDR3 is TGTGCCGGATACAGTCCTAATGAAAAACTGTTTTTT. The encoded protein is CAGYSPNEKLFF.